Following are 2 T cell receptor beta chains from one sample sequenced in a study of breast tumors, draining lymph nodes, adjacent tissues. TCRdb used MiXCR to reprocess the multiplex PCR reads, holding one entry per CDR3 protein. Of roughly 120,000 distinct CDR3 sequences listed, just under 20% are singletons. Axillary draining lymph nodes of breast cancer patients supplied the node samples. Sequencing used axillary lymph node tissue. These receptors all come from a female donor with breast cancer. Some clones in this sample may be carry-over from other donors' samples.

This clonotype occurred many times. This chain joins TRBV6-5 and TRBJ2-7; 9 bases agree with TRBD2. Germline CDR1 and CDR2: MNHEY and SVGAGI. The ends lost 0 bases at V and 4 bases at J; junction bases unmatched: 4. The CDR3 is 15 amino acids. This CDR3 is CASSYSTSGQYEQYF. CDR3 nucleotide sequence: TGTGCCAGCAGTTACTCGACTAGCGGACAATACGAGCAGTACTTC.

Turning to this clonotype: The junction shows a germline mismatch at one end, possibly a read error. The chain employs TRBV12-3 or TRBV12-4 and TRBJ1-4, with 7 bases fitting TRBD1. This CDR3 spans 14 amino acids. In nucleotides, the CDR3 is TGTACCAGCAGTGCGGGACAGCGGGAAGAAAGACTGTTTTTT. Its translation is CTSSAGQREERLFF.